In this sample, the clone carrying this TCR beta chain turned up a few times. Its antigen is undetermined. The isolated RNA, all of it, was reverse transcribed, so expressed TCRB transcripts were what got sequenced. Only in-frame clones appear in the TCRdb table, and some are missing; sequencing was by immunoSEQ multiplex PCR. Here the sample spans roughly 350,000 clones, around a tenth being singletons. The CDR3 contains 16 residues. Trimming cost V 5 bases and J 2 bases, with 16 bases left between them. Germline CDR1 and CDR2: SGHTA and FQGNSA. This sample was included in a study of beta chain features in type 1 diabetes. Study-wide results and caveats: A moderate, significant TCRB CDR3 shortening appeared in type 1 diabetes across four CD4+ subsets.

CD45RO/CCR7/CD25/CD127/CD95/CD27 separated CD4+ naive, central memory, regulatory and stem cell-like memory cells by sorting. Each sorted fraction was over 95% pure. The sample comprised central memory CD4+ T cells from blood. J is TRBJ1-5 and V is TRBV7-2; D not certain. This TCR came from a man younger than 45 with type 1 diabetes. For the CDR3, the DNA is TGTGCCAGCAGCCGTTCAACGGGGAGAGGCAATCAGCCCCAGCATTTT. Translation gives CASSRSTGRGNQPQHF.